This passage covers 25 T cell receptor beta chains from one sample sequenced in a study of blood T cell repertoires in COVID-19. Clones were sequenced by immunoSEQ multiplex PCR, and TCRdb holds only the in-frame ones, with some missing. The data contain under 150,000 clones, about 82% of them singletons. Specimen: PBMCs or T cells enriched from blood (not recorded which). Receptors were obtained from a woman aged 40-49 years who had recovered from COVID-19.

This clone occurred once. The rearrangement links TRBV5-8 to TRBJ2-1, with a weak D call TRBD2 (5 bases). Germline V gene sequence: CDR1 SGHTS, CDR2 YDEGEE. V lost 4 bases to trimming and J lost 5 bases, with 22 bases between them. There are 17 residues in the CDR3. CDR3 DNA: TGTGCCAGCAGCCGGTCCGAGGGAGTACGTATTGACAATGAGCAGTTCTTC. Amino acid sequence: CASSRSEGVRIDNEQFF.

The chain recombines TRBV6-5 with TRBJ1-3, with D hard to call. Germline V gives CDR1 MNHEY, CDR2 SVGAGI. The CDR3 covers 13 residues. The V end was cut by 10 bases, the J end by 0 bases, with 10 bases between. CDR3 loop: CATCRSSGNTIYF. The CDR3 nucleotides are TGTGCCACGTGCCGGAGCTCTGGAAACACCATATATTTT.

This clone was observed a single time. The J gene is TRBJ1-4, the V gene TRBV7-6; 8 nucleotides match TRBD1. The CDR3 is 18 residues long. V lost 5 bases to trimming and J lost 3 bases; unmatched junction nucleotides: 14. Germline loops: CDR1 SGHVS, CDR2 FNYEAQ. The CDR3 loop is CASSPGQALALANEKLFF. The CDR3 DNA reads TGTGCCAGCAGCCCGGGACAGGCACTAGCCCTTGCTAATGAAAAACTGTTTTTT.

This chain connects TRBV3-1 (or the pseudogene TRBV3-2) to TRBJ2-1, with 10 bases matching TRBD2. The CDR3 totals 15 residues. The germline V gene has CDR1 LGHDT and CDR2 YNNKEL (reference sequence). J gave up 10 bases and V 7 bases, and 13 bases lay outside the gene matches. The CDR3: CASTQREGRSYEQFF. The CDR3 DNA follows: TGTGCCAGCACCCAGCGGGAGGGCCGATCGTACGAGCAGTTCTTC.

The V call is TRBV6-5, the J call TRBJ1-1, with 7 bases aligning to TRBD1. Germline V gives CDR1 MNHEY, CDR2 SVGAGI. Trimming at V came to 7 bases and at J to 1 base, leaving 6 bases not matched to a gene. This CDR3 spans 14 amino acids. The CDR3, as DNA: TGTGCCAGCAAACCGGGACAGACGAACACTGAAGCTTTCTTT. Residues: CASKPGQTNTEAFF.

The chain has TRBV6-2 or TRBV6-3 and TRBJ1-2; D gene ambiguous. The CDR3 length is 11 residues. In germline, CDR1 is MNHEY, CDR2 SVGEGT. With 5 bases removed from V and 5 bases from J, the gap between germline ends came to 6 bases. The CDR3 here is CASSREYGYTF. CDR3 coding DNA: TGTGCCAGCAGTCGAGAGTATGGCTACACCTTC.

The J gene is TRBJ2-1, the V gene TRBV13; TRBD1 agrees at 10 bases. J gave up 9 bases and V 10 bases, and 6 bases lay outside the gene matches. This CDR3 has 12 residues. Looked up from germline, CDR1 is PRHDT and CDR2 is FYEKMQ (reference sequence). The DNA of the CDR3 is TGTGCCACCGGGACAGGGGAGGGTGAGCAGTTCTTC. It codes for CATGTGEGEQFF.

The chain is built from TRBV3-1 (or the pseudogene TRBV3-2) and TRBJ2-3; tentatively, D is TRBD1 (5 bases). The CDR3 runs 15 residues. The germline V gene encodes CDR1 LGHDT and CDR2 YNNKEL (reference sequence). V lost 0 bases to trimming and J lost 2 bases, with 9 bases between them. CDR3 sequence: CASSQDGANTDTQYF. Written as DNA, the CDR3 is TGTGCCAGCAGCCAAGATGGGGCAAACACAGATACGCAGTATTTT.

The V and J genes are TRBV10-3 and TRBJ2-3; TRBD2 aligns across 12 bases. Germline V lookup: CDR1 ENHRY, CDR2 SYGVKD. Trimming cost V 10 bases and J 5 bases; bases outside gene matches: 13. The CDR3 is 16 amino acids. The CDR3 region has the DNA TGTGCCACCACCCCCTCTAGCGGGGGGGCCGGAGATACGCAGTATTTT. Residues: CATTPSSGGAGDTQYF.

This chain joins TRBV15 and TRBJ2-5; D call uncertain. Germline CDR1 reads LNHNV; CDR2 reads YYDKDF (reference sequence). This CDR3 comprises 15 residues. Trimming removed 0 bases from V and 4 bases from J, with 12 bases in between. The CDR3 region is CATSRDYSLGETQYF. CDR3 sequence (DNA): TGTGCCACCAGCAGAGATTATTCGCTAGGAGAGACCCAGTACTTC.

This chain connects TRBV5-6 to TRBJ1-2; no firm D call. The germline V and J ends were trimmed by 1 base and 4 bases, with 17 bases remaining between them. The CDR3 totals 16 residues. CDR1 is SGHDT, CDR2 YYEEEE, per germline. The chain's CDR3 is CASSLLNLDGSYGYTF. CDR3 DNA: TGTGCCAGCAGCTTGCTTAATTTAGACGGGTCCTATGGCTACACCTTC.

The rearrangement uses TRBV11-2 and TRBJ1-1; a weak D match, TRBD1 (6 bases). There are 13 residues in the CDR3. CDR1 and CDR2 (germline): SGHAT, FQNNGV. Trimming removed 4 bases at V and 5 bases at J, with 11 bases between. The CDR3 DNA follows: TGTGCCAGCAGCTCTCGCGACAGGACTGAAGCTTTCTTT. Protein sequence: CASSSRDRTEAFF.

This clone was counted ten times or more. V is TRBV19 and J is TRBJ2-1; 11 bases align to TRBD2. Unmatched junction bases numbered 8, after V lost 4 bases and J lost 9 bases. This CDR3 contains 15 residues. CDR1 is LNHDA, CDR2 SQIVND, per germline (reference sequence). DNA of the CDR3: TGTGCCAGTAGTACCCCGGGACTAGCGGCAACTGAGCAGTTCTTC. Its translation: CASSTPGLAATEQFF.

CDR3 protein: CASSYSLGALYGYTF. Here the CDR3 DNA reads TGTGCCAGCAGTTACTCGCTTGGGGCGCTCTATGGCTACACCTTC. V and J are TRBV6-5 and TRBJ1-2; tentative D call: TRBD1 (5 bases). The V gene lost 0 bases and the J gene lost 4 bases, with 12 bases spanning the gap. Germline lookup yields CDR1 MNHEY and CDR2 SVGAGI. The length of the CDR3 is 15 residues.

The genes are TRBV6-1 and TRBJ2-3; 8 bases are a match to TRBD1. V was pared by 3 bases and J by 1 base, with 3 bases of the junction left unmatched. The CDR3 spans 15 residues. In germline, CDR1 is MNHNS, CDR2 SASEGT. The CDR3 sequence: CASSEVTGGTDTQYF. The CDR3, as DNA: TGTGCCAGCAGTGAGGTGACAGGGGGCACAGATACGCAGTATTTT.

V usage is TRBV5-6 and J usage is TRBJ1-2; TRBD1 is a possible D gene (5 bases). V was trimmed by 4 bases and J by 7 bases, leaving 20 bases between them. The CDR3 sequence is 15 residues long. The germline gives CDR1 SGHDT, CDR2 YYEEEE. The CDR3 DNA follows: TGTGCCAGCAGCACCCCGGGACTGACTATAACTGGCTACACCTTC. It translates to CASSTPGLTITGYTF.

The V and J genes are TRBV2 and TRBJ2-3; 7 bases are a match to TRBD2. Germline trimming cut 3 bases from V and 0 bases from J; bases unmatched to any gene: 9. This CDR3 region has 17 residues. From germline, CDR1 is SNHLY and CDR2 FYNNEI. The CDR3 here is CASSDQILALSTDTQYF. DNA for the CDR3: TGTGCCAGCAGTGACCAGATACTAGCGTTGAGCACAGATACGCAGTATTTT.

The chain is built from TRBV12-3 or TRBV12-4 and TRBJ2-3, with D possibly matching TRBD1 (6 bases). This CDR3 contains 12 residues. The germline V and J ends were trimmed by 10 bases and 7 bases, with 15 bases remaining between them. This CDR3 is CAIVTGLNTQYF. The CDR3 DNA follows: TGTGCCATCGTAACAGGGTTGAATACGCAGTATTTT.

The genes are TRBV19 and TRBJ1-5; D is unclear. CDR1 is LNHDA, CDR2 SQIVND, per germline (reference sequence). Trimming removed 2 bases at V and 3 bases at J, with 8 bases between. There are 14 residues in the CDR3. CDR3 DNA sequence: TGTGCCAGTAGTATACCGGAGAACAATCAGCCCCAGCATTTT. It is translated as CASSIPENNQPQHF. Using reference TRBV19 and TRBJ1-5 for the parts outside the CDR3, the full variable domain is DGGITQSPKYLFRKEGQNVTLSCEQNLNHDAMYWYRQDPGQGLRLIYYSQIVNDFQKGDIAEGYSVSREKKESFPLTVTSAQKNPTAFYLCASSIPENNQPQHFGDGTRLSIL.

This clone is a singleton in its sample. The chain recombines TRBV14 with TRBJ1-1; the D gene is possibly TRBD1 (6 bases). V lost 0 bases and J 3 bases, leaving 14 bases between the germline ends. Per germline, CDR1 SGHDN and CDR2 FVKESK. This CDR3 is built from 16 residues. The CDR3 DNA is TGTGCCAGCAGCCAAGAGAACAGGGTTCAGGACACTGAAGCTTTCTTT. It is translated as CASSQENRVQDTEAFF.

This clone has more than one count but fewer than ten. Additional DNA sequences in this sample encode the identical CDR3. This chain links TRBV29-1 with TRBJ2-3; 10 nucleotides line up with TRBD1. The CDR3 runs to 14 residues. CDR1 is SQVTM and CDR2 is ANQGSEA in the germline V gene. Trimming removed 6 bases from V and 1 base from J; junction bases left unmatched: 4. The CDR3 DNA reads as TGCAGCGTGGGAGGGACAGGGGGCACAGATACGCAGTATTTT. Residues: CSVGGTGGTDTQYF.

The chain recombines TRBV6-1 with TRBJ1-3; possible D gene TRBD1, 5 bases. The CDR3 is 17 residues long. Germline V CDR1 and CDR2: MNHNS, SASEGT. Trimming shortened V by 4 bases and J by 0 bases, and 16 bases separated the two germline ends. The CDR3 DNA sequence: TGTGCCAGCAGTGTGGGACTTACCAGCCACTCTGGAAACACCATATATTTT. Encoded protein: CASSVGLTSHSGNTIYF.

This chain uses TRBV3-1 (or the pseudogene TRBV3-2) with TRBJ1-1; no clear D. The CDR3 has 18 amino acids. Trimming stripped 2 bases from V and 11 bases from J, with 30 bases between. CDR1 and CDR2 (germline): LGHDT, YNNKEL (reference sequence). The CDR3 loop is CASSQRLLGGRTVYGAFF. CDR3 DNA: TGTGCCAGCAGCCAAAGACTCTTGGGCGGGAGGACTGTCTATGGGGCTTTCTTT.

CDR3 loop: CASSRGQGAEAFF. For the CDR3, the DNA is TGTGCCAGTAGTAGGGGACAGGGAGCGGAAGCTTTCTTT. J is TRBJ1-1 and V is TRBV19, with 9 bases identical to TRBD1. CDR1 is LNHDA and CDR2 is SQIVND in the germline V gene (reference sequence). This CDR3 comprises 13 residues. Germline trimming cut 4 bases from V and 8 bases from J; bases unmatched to any gene: 5.

This chain uses TRBV25-1 with TRBJ1-5, with 8 bases that match TRBD1. J lost 2 bases, V lost 6 bases, and 3 bases had no gene match. This CDR3 has 14 amino acids. Looked up from germline, CDR1 is MGHDK and CDR2 is SYGVNS. This CDR3 reads CASSLTGGNQPQHF. CDR3 sequence (DNA): TGTGCCAGCAGCCTGACAGGGGGCAATCAGCCCCAGCATTTT.